One sample yielded the 22 T cell receptor beta chains listed below, sequenced in a study of blood T cells in healthy people across ages. For the second PCR, which ran for roughly 6 to 12 cycles, a sample-barcoded 5' primer and a J-beta primer mix were used. One entry per CDR3 protein results from TCRdb running MiXCR on the 5' RACE reads. Of about 730,000 distinct CDR3 sequences listed, roughly 47% were seen once; the top ten hold roughly 19%. The sequenced material came from blood. All receptors derive from a woman in her fifties or sixties in good health.

This clonotype was counted between two and nine times. This chain connects TRBV7-2 to TRBJ2-5; D tentatively reads TRBD1 or TRBD2 (5 bases each). The germline gives CDR1 SGHTA, CDR2 FQGNSA. The CDR3 covers 14 residues. With 1 base removed from V and 5 bases from J, the gap between germline ends came to 11 bases. CDR3 sequence: CASSLVTRDETQYF. The CDR3 DNA reads TGTGCCAGCAGCTTAGTGACCAGGGACGAGACCCAGTACTTC.

The sample holds a few counts of this clonotype. The J gene is TRBJ1-1, the V gene TRBV5-6; TRBD1 matches 7 bases. The germline CDR1 and CDR2 sequences are SGHDT and YYEEEE. V was pared by 3 bases and J by 7 bases, with 15 bases of the junction left unmatched. The CDR3 has 16 residues. CDR3 loop: CASSSGPGRQGIEAFF. The CDR3 DNA follows: TGTGCCAGCAGCTCGGGACCAGGGCGACAGGGTATTGAAGCTTTCTTT.

The gene calls are TRBV5-1 and TRBJ2-3, with 7 bases that match TRBD1. V lost 2 bases and J lost 0; bases outside the gene matches: 6. CDR1 is SGHRS and CDR2 is YFSETQ in the germline V gene. The CDR3 sequence is 16 residues long. The CDR3 loop is CASSFRQGASTDTQYF. The CDR3 coding sequence is TGCGCCAGCAGCTTTAGACAGGGAGCAAGCACAGATACGCAGTATTTT.

The chain carries TRBV24-1 and TRBJ2-1, with TRBD2 matching 10 bases. Germline V gene lookup returns CDR1 KGHDR and CDR2 SFDVKD. The CDR3 has 15 residues. Unmatched junction bases numbered 2, after V lost 7 bases and J lost 0 bases. CDR3 protein: CATSPSGGSYNEQFF. The CDR3 DNA sequence: TGTGCCACCAGCCCTAGCGGGGGCTCCTACAATGAGCAGTTCTTC.

The chain joins TRBV27 to TRBJ1-2; D perhaps matches TRBD1 (5 bases). V lost 6 bases, J lost 6 bases, and 14 bases lay in between. CDR3 length: 13 amino acids. Looked up from germline, CDR1 is MNHEY and CDR2 is SMNVEV (reference sequence). CDR3 sequence (DNA): TGTGCCAGCAGCCCCATCGGGGGGAATGGCTACACCTTC. This sequence encodes CASSPIGGNGYTF.

Notes on this clonotype: Given a much more abundant clone one base away, this may be a read error. The V and J genes are TRBV20-1 and TRBJ2-1; a weak D match, TRBD2 (7 bases). The V and J ends lost 3 bases and 6 bases respectively, with 18 bases between them. Germline CDR1 and CDR2: DFQATT and SNEGSKA (reference sequence). The CDR3 totals 15 residues. CDR3 amino acids: CSASGGARGSNEQFF. Here the CDR3 DNA reads TGCAGTGCTAGTGGGGGGGCCCGGGGTTCCAATGAGCAGTTCTTC.

This clonotype showed up just a few times. V gene TRBV6-1 combines with J gene TRBJ1-4, with 9 bases identical to TRBD1. Germline V gene data show CDR1 as MNHNS and CDR2 as SASEGT. With V trimmed by 1 base and J by 7 bases, 7 bases remained unmatched. The CDR3 has 16 residues. CDR3 DNA sequence: TGTGCCAGCAGTGAAGTTCCGGGACAGGGTGTTGAAAAACTGTTTTTT. It specifies CASSEVPGQGVEKLFF.

This chain links TRBV27 with TRBJ1-3; D gene uncertain. V lost 2 bases and J lost 4, with 12 bases in between. The length of the CDR3 is 15 residues. Germline CDR1 MNHEY, CDR2 SMNVEV (reference sequence). CDR3 bases: TGTGCCAGCAGTTTAAGCCGGGGAGGCGGAAACACCATATATTTT. This translates into CASSLSRGGGNTIYF.

This chain uses TRBV28 with TRBJ2-1; 9 positions agree with TRBD2. V gave up 8 bases and J gave up 6 bases; unmatched junction bases: 5. Per the germline V gene, CDR1 is MDHEN and CDR2 is SYDVKM. CDR3 size: 13 residues. As DNA, the CDR3 is TGTGCCAGCGGACTAGCGAATCCCAATGAGCAGTTCTTC. Translating it yields CASGLANPNEQFF.

The chain is built from TRBV12-3 or TRBV12-4 and TRBJ2-7; perhaps TRBD1 as D (6 bases). The CDR3 sequence is 15 residues long. The ends were cut back, 3 bases at V and 1 base at J, with 13 bases in the middle. CDR3 residues: CASSLKTGSSYEQYF. The CDR3 DNA follows: TGTGCCAGCAGTTTGAAGACAGGATCATCCTACGAGCAGTACTTC.

This clonotype was counted a few times. The chain employs TRBV7-3 and TRBJ2-1, with TRBD2 matching 8 bases. Germline V CDR1 and CDR2: SGHTA, FQGTGA. There are 17 residues in the CDR3. Germline trimming cut 0 bases from V and 3 bases from J; bases unmatched to any gene: 7. CDR3 residues: CASSLTARTSSYNEQFF. As DNA, the CDR3 is TGTGCCAGCAGCTTAACTGCCCGGACTAGCAGCTACAATGAGCAGTTCTTC.

DNA of the CDR3: TGTGCCTGTTCTCAGGGTTTGAACACTGAAGCTTTCTTT. Protein sequence: CACSQGLNTEAFF. This rearrangement joins TRBV30 to TRBJ1-1, with D maybe TRBD1 (5 bases). CDR1 GTSNPN and CDR2 SVGIG come from the germline V gene (reference sequence). V lost 6 bases to trimming and J lost 0 bases, with 11 bases between them. This CDR3 region has 13 residues.

This clonotype was counted a single time. The chain is built from TRBV6-2 or TRBV6-3 and TRBJ2-1, with a possible D match to TRBD1 (6 bases). The J call could be wrong; TRBJ2-7 is a better fit for the DNA end. Per the germline V gene, CDR1 is MNHEY and CDR2 is SVGEGT. The CDR3 spans 16 residues. The CDR3 coding sequence is TGTGCCAGCAGTTACTCGCAACAGGGAGCCTACAATGAGCAGTACTTC. It is translated as CASSYSQQGAYNEQYF.

The chain employs TRBV28 and TRBJ2-3; D is possibly TRBD2 (5 bases). V lost 4 bases, J lost 7 bases, and 9 bases lay in between. There are 12 residues in the CDR3. Germline V gene data show CDR1 as MDHEN and CDR2 as SYDVKM. Written as DNA, the CDR3 is TGTGCCAGCAGTTCCGAGCGGTATACGCAGTATTTT. Translating it yields CASSSERYTQYF.

The V call is TRBV4-3, the J call TRBJ2-3; possibly TRBD1 for D (5 bases). Between the trimmed V and J ends, which lost 0 bases and 2 bases, there was a span of 9 bases. Germline V gives CDR1 LGHNA, CDR2 YSLEER. The length of the CDR3 is 15 residues. CDR3 region: CASSQDQGYTDTQYF. The CDR3 DNA is TGCGCCAGCAGCCAAGATCAGGGCTACACAGATACGCAGTATTTT.

This chain links TRBV6-2 or TRBV6-3 with TRBJ2-5, with 14 bases matching TRBD2. The J segment lost 2 bases and the V segment lost 6 bases, leaving 5 bases of the junction unmatched. Germline CDR1 reads MNHEY; CDR2 reads SVGEGT. The CDR3 spans 16 residues. CDR3 amino acids: CASRRTSGGLQETQYF. CDR3 nucleotides: TGTGCCAGCAGACGGACTAGCGGGGGGTTACAAGAGACCCAGTACTTC.

This rearrangement joins TRBV29-1 to TRBJ2-7, with unresolved D. The CDR3 sequence is 13 residues long. The germline gives CDR1 SQVTM, CDR2 ANQGSEA. V was shortened by 6 bases and J by 6 bases, with 18 bases between the two germline ends. The CDR3, as DNA: TGCAGCGTCCGACCTAGGGCGATAAGCGAGCAGTACTTC. Protein: CSVRPRAISEQYF.

This clonotype was counted once. V usage is TRBV20-1 and J usage is TRBJ2-5; D not certain. This CDR3 has 12 amino acids. V lost 2 bases, J lost 3 bases, and 7 bases lay in between. CDR1 and CDR2 (germline): DFQATT, SNEGSKA (reference sequence). The CDR3 is CSARSRKETQYF. The CDR3 coding sequence is TGCAGTGCTAGATCCAGAAAAGAGACCCAGTACTTC.

The chain links TRBV6-2 or TRBV6-3 to TRBJ1-4; D not resolved. Trimming stripped 6 bases from V and 2 bases from J, with 16 bases between. There are 16 residues in the CDR3. Germline CDR1 MNHEY, CDR2 SVGEGT. In DNA, the CDR3 is TGTGCCAGCAGACGACAACCGCCTCGGACTAATGAAAAACTGTTTTTT. It codes for CASRRQPPRTNEKLFF.

J is TRBJ1-2 and V is TRBV12-3 or TRBV12-4; D is possibly TRBD1 (6 bases). The CDR3 runs 14 residues. With 7 bases removed from V and 4 bases from J, the gap between germline ends came to 16 bases. The CDR3 nucleotides are TGTGCCAGCACTCAGGGGCGGGGGCCCTATGGCTACACCTTC. It encodes CASTQGRGPYGYTF.

J is TRBJ2-3 and V is TRBV9; 10 bases agree with TRBD2. The ends lost 1 base at V and 6 bases at J; junction bases unmatched: 8. The CDR3 runs to 16 residues. CDR1 and CDR2 from the germline V gene are SGDLS and YYNGEE. In DNA form, the CDR3 reads TGTGCCAGCAGCGTATCGGCTAGCGGGAGAGGGGATACGCAGTATTTT. Its protein is CASSVSASGRGDTQYF.

The rearrangement joins TRBV28 to TRBJ2-7, with D unresolved. This CDR3 region has 12 residues. CDR1 is MDHEN, CDR2 SYDVKM, per germline. The V end was cut by 6 bases, the J end by 3 bases, with 9 bases between. The CDR3 region is CASSPRYYEQYF. The CDR3 coding sequence is TGTGCCAGCAGCCCACGTTACTACGAGCAGTACTTC.